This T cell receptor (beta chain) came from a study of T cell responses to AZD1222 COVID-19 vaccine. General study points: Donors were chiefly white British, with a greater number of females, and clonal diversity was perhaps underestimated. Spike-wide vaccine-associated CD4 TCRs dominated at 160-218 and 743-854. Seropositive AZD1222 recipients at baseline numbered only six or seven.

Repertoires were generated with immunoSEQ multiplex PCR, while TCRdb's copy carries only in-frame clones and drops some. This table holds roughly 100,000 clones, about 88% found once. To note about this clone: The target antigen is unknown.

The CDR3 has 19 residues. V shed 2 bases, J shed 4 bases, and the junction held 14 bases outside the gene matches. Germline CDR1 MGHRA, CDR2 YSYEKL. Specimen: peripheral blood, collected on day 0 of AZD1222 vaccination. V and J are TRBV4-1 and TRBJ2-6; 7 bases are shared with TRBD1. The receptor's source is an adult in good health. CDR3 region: CASSQPRTGVLSGANVLTF. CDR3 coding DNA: TGCGCCAGCAGCCAACCTAGGACAGGCGTCCTCTCAGGGGCCAACGTCCTGACTTTC.